The rows below give T cell receptor beta chains drawn from one sample of a study of blood T cell repertoires in COVID-19. TCRdb keeps only in-frame clones here, not all; method: immunoSEQ multiplex PCR. The table has about 28,000 clones, roughly nine tenths seen once. Sequences were obtained from peripheral blood. The receptors come from a man aged 60 to 69 with active COVID-19. The CDR3 runs from the conserved cysteine through the conserved F or W. Fields, in order: J gene, clone size, V gene, D gene, CDR3 DNA, CDR3 protein. D genes are given only for firm matches. Size tells how often a clone was seen (once, few, many) or the class of an expanded clone, and some rows leave it out.

TRBJ1-1,.,TRBV10-3,.,TGTGCCATCAGAGGACAACCGAACACTGAAGCTTTCTTT,CAIRGQPNTEAFF
TRBJ2-3,.,TRBV7-2,TRBD2,TGTGCCAGCAGCTTCAAAGCGGGGGGGAGGGCAGATACGCAGTATTTT,CASSFKAGGRADTQYF
TRBJ1-5,.,TRBV12-3/TRBV12-4,.,TGTGCCAGCAGAGAAGGGGATCAGCCCCAGCATTTT,CASREGDQPQHF
TRBJ2-5,.,TRBV6-6,.,TGTGCCAGCAGATACCGTCCCCAGTCGGAGACCCAGTACTTC,CASRYRPQSETQYF
TRBJ2-7,.,TRBV2,TRBD2,TGTGCCAGCAGTCCGACGACTAGCGGGGCTCACCACGAGCAGTACTTC,CASSPTTSGAHHEQYF
TRBJ1-4,.,TRBV2,TRBD1,TGTGCCAGCTTTAGGACAGGGGCTAATGAAAAACTGTTTTTT,CASFRTGANEKLFF
TRBJ2-7,once,TRBV12-3/TRBV12-4,.,TGTGCCAGCAGTGGGAGACCCTCCTACGAGCAGTACTTC,CASSGRPSYEQYF
TRBJ2-5,.,TRBV6-5,.,TGTGCCAGCAGTCCCTCAGGCACGGAGACCCAGTACTTC,CASSPSGTETQYF
TRBJ2-2,.,TRBV4-1,.,TGCGCCAGCAGCCAAGTACAGACGAACACCGGGGAGCTGTTTTTT,CASSQVQTNTGELFF
TRBJ2-6,.,TRBV28,.,TGTGCCAGCAGTTTATTCCTAGGCTCTGGGGCCAACGTCCTGACTTTC,CASSLFLGSGANVLTF
TRBJ1-1,.,TRBV6-5,.,TGTGCCAGCAGCCGAGGAGGGGGGGGAACTGAAGCTTTCTTT,CASSRGGGGTEAFF
TRBJ2-2,.,TRBV5-4,.,TGTGCCAGCAGCTTGGAACAGGGAGCGAACACCGGGGAGCTGTTTTTT,CASSLEQGANTGELFF
TRBJ2-7,.,TRBV19,TRBD1,TGTGCCAGTAGTATAGGGGGGACAGTCTACGAGCAGTACTTC,CASSIGGTVYEQYF
TRBJ2-7,.,TRBV28,.,TGTGCCAGCAGGGGGGCTGTCTACGAGCAGTACTTC,CASRGAVYEQYF
TRBJ1-2,.,TRBV2,.,TGTGCCAGCAAGACCGGAGGTGATGGCTACACCTTC,CASKTGGDGYTF
TRBJ1-2,.,TRBV5-6,TRBD1,TGTGCCAGCACCCCAGGGGGAGGTCTCAATGGCTACACCTTC,CASTPGGGLNGYTF
TRBJ2-1,.,TRBV29-1,TRBD1,TGCAGCGACGTGATGCCCGGGACAGGGCAGTTCTTC,CSDVMPGTGQFF
TRBJ1-2,.,TRBV25-1,.,TGTGCCAGCAGTGGAGGACATAACTATGGCTACACCTTC,CASSGGHNYGYTF
TRBJ1-3,.,TRBV5-5,.,TGTGCCAGCAGCTTTTTTGAGGAAAGCTCTGGAAACACCATATATTTT,CASSFFEESSGNTIYF
TRBJ2-7,.,TRBV6-6,TRBD2,TGTGCCAGCAGTTACTCCCAGCGGGGGGCCTCCTACGAGCAGTACTTC,CASSYSQRGASYEQYF
TRBJ1-3,few,TRBV4-2,TRBD1,TGTGCCAGCAGCCGCCCGGGACAGAGCTCTGGAAACACCATATATTTT,CASSRPGQSSGNTIYF
TRBJ2-5,.,TRBV7-2,TRBD2,TGTGCCAGCAGCCCCTCCGTCGGCGGGGGAGAGACCCAGTACTTC,CASSPSVGGGETQYF
TRBJ1-6,.,TRBV27,TRBD1,TGTGCCAGCAGTCCCGGACAGGGTGGGGATTCACCCCTCCACTTT,CASSPGQGGDSPLHF
TRBJ2-6,.,TRBV4-1,.,TGCGCCAGCAGCCAAGTTACGGAGGACTTAGGCTCTGGGGCCAACGTCCTGACTTTC,CASSQVTEDLGSGANVLTF
TRBJ2-7,.,TRBV27,TRBD1,TGTGCCAGCAGTTTGGGACAGTCCTACGAGCAGTACTTC,CASSLGQSYEQYF
TRBJ2-7,.,TRBV14,TRBD1,TGTGCCAGCAGCCATACAGGGGGCGGCTACGAGCAGTACTTC,CASSHTGGGYEQYF
TRBJ2-1,.,TRBV10-3,.,TGTGCCATCAGTGAGTCCGGTTACAATGAGCAGTTCTTC,CAISESGYNEQFF
TRBJ2-3,.,TRBV5-1,.,TGCGCCAGCAGCTCGCAGGGGAGTACGCAGTATTTT,CASSSQGSTQYF
TRBJ2-7,.,TRBV28,TRBD1,TGTGCCAGCAGTTCGTCCGGGACAGGGATTTCCAAGCAGTACTTC,CASSSSGTGISKQYF
TRBJ2-5,.,TRBV4-1,.,TGCGCCAGCAGCCAAGATCGGGGTAGCGCAGAGACCCAGTACTTC,CASSQDRGSAETQYF
TRBJ1-5,.,TRBV16,.,TGTGCCAGCAGCCAGGGGAGTAGGAATCAGCCCCAGCATTTT,CASSQGSRNQPQHF
TRBJ2-3,.,TRBV3-1/TRBV3-2,.,TGTGCCAGCAGCCAAGTTACTAGAGCAGATACGCAGTATTTT,CASSQVTRADTQYF
TRBJ2-4,.,TRBV5-1,TRBD1,TGCGCCAGCAGCTTGGGACAGGGCAACACGGACATTCAGTACTTC,CASSLGQGNTDIQYF
TRBJ2-5,.,TRBV4-1,TRBD2,TGCGCCAGCAGCCGACTAGCGGGTACCCAAGAGACCCAGTACTTC,CASSRLAGTQETQYF
TRBJ1-1,.,TRBV19,TRBD1,TGTGCCAGTAGTATAGCGGGGACAGGGCTTAAAGCTTTCTTT,CASSIAGTGLKAFF
TRBJ2-3,.,TRBV6-2/TRBV6-3,.,TGTGCCAGCAGCTCTTCAGGAGATACGCAGTATTTT,CASSSSGDTQYF
TRBJ1-2,.,TRBV25-1,TRBD1,TGTGCCAGCAGTGAACCCGGGACAGGGGTTCGTGGCTACACCTTC,CASSEPGTGVRGYTF
TRBJ1-4,.,TRBV9,.,TGTGCCAGCAGCGGAGGGAGGGCAGGCCCTTTTGAAAAACTGTTTTTT,CASSGGRAGPFEKLFF
TRBJ1-4,few,TRBV9,TRBD1,TGTGCCAGCAGCGTAGGGGGGACAGGGGCTAATGAAAAACTGTTTTTT,CASSVGGTGANEKLFF